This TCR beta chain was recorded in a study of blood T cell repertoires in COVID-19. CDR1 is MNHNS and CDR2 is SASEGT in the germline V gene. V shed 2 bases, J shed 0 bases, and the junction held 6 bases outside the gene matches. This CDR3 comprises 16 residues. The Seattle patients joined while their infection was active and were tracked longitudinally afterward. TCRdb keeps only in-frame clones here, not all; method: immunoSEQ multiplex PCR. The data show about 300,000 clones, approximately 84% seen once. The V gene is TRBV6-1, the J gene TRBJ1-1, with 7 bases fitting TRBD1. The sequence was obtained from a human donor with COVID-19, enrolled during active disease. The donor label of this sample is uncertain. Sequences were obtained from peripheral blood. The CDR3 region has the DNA TGTGCCAGCAGTGAAACAACAGGGGCTCTGAACACTGAAGCTTTCTTT. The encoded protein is CASSETTGALNTEAFF.